The sequence of this TCR beta chain was determined in a study of T-cell memory formation after mild COVID-19. Study-wide findings and caveats: Contracting clones from day 15 to 85 showed balanced CD4/CD8; later expanders favored CD4+. Whether second-wave clones peaking at day 37 were SARS-CoV-2 specific went unconfirmed. Cross-reactive memory apparently joined, as some responding clones appeared in pre-infection memory. Mainly in CM and EM were contracting CD4+ clones; CD8+ were in EMRA.

The sample holds a few counts of this clonotype. Antigen unknown. Germline CDR1 is SQVTM and CDR2 is ANQGSEA. Trimming removed 5 bases from V and 7 bases from J; junction bases left unmatched: 7. The CDR3 is made up of 13 amino acids. TCRdb reprocessed the 5' RACE reads via MiXCR and lists one record per CDR3 protein. The data contain more than 250,000 distinct CDR3 sequences, under 20% of them singletons. The TCR comes from a man between 18 and 29 years old who had mild COVID-19 (a few samples of this study predate the infection). Cell type and time point are not known. The sequenced sample was PBMCs or a T cell subset sorted from them (not recorded which). This sequence joins TRBV29-1 and TRBJ2-1; TRBD1 matches at 8 bases. The CDR3 loop reads CSVLGTGWNEQFF. As DNA, the CDR3 is TGCAGCGTTCTAGGGACAGGATGGAATGAGCAGTTCTTC.